This entry lists 3 T cell receptor beta chains sequenced from one sample in a study of blood T cell repertoires in COVID-19. Measured with immunoSEQ multiplex PCR; TCRdb has only the in-frame clones, and not every one. This sample carries about 150,000 clones, roughly 86% of them seen once, and the ten largest clones take 5.5% to 7%. Sequenced material: peripheral blood. These receptors were collected from a man aged 50 or older with active or convalescent COVID-19.

CDR3 protein: CATSAAGGFGEQYF. For the CDR3, the DNA is TGTGCCACCAGTGCAGCGGGAGGGTTTGGGGAGCAGTACTTC. The gene calls are TRBV24-1 and TRBJ2-7; TRBD2 matches at 10 bases. The CDR3 is made up of 14 amino acids. The germline V gene has CDR1 KGHDR and CDR2 SFDVKD. Trimming removed 5 bases from V and 7 bases from J; junction bases left unmatched: 7.

The chain carries TRBV5-4 and TRBJ1-1, with TRBD1 identical over 8 bases. Germline CDR1 SGHNT, CDR2 YYREEE (reference sequence). The CDR3 contains 14 residues. V trimming: 0 bases; J trimming: 6 bases; junction bases outside the gene matches: 4. CDR3 amino acids: CASSLVTGDPEAFF. The CDR3, as DNA: TGTGCCAGCAGCTTGGTGACAGGGGATCCTGAAGCTTTCTTT.

The J gene is TRBJ2-7, the V gene TRBV30, with TRBD2 matching 8 bases. V was pared by 1 base and J by 3 bases, with 2 bases of the junction left unmatched. In germline, CDR1 is GTSNPN, CDR2 SVGIG (reference sequence). The CDR3 sequence is 13 residues long. Here the CDR3 reads CAWSAREGYEQYF. CDR3 DNA: TGTGCCTGGAGTGCTCGGGAGGGCTACGAGCAGTACTTC. The whole variable domain, filled in from reference TRBV30 and TRBJ2-7, reads SQTIHQWPATLVQPVGSPLSLECTVEGTSNPNLYWYRQAAGRGLQLLFYSVGIGQISSEVPQNLSASRPQDRQFILSSKKLLLSDSGFYLCAWSAREGYEQYFGPGTRLTVT.